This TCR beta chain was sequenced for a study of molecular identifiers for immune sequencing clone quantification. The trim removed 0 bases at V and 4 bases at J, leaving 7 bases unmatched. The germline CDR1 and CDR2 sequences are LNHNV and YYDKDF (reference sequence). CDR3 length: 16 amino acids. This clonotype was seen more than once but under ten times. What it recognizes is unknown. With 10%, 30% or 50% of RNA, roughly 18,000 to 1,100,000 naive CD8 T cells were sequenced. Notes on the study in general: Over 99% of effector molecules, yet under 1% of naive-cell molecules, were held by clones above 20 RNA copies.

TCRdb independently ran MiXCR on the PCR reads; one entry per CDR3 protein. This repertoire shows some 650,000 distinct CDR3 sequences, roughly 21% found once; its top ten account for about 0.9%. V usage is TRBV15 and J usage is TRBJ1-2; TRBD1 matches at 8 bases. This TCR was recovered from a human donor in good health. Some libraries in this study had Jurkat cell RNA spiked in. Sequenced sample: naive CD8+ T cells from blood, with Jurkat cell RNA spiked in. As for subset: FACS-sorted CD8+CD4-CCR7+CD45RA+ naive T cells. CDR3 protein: CATSRDRGQGSYGYTF. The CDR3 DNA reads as TGTGCCACCAGCAGAGATCGCGGACAGGGCAGCTATGGCTACACCTTC.